The 20 T cell receptor beta chains in this list originate from one sample, sequenced in a study of T cell responses to AZD1222 COVID-19 vaccine (dated by TCRdb to about 2021). Library generation was performed with the immunoSEQ multiplex PCR assay. TCRdb provides this immuneACCESS table in a form limited to in-frame rearrangements. Some clones are lacking; in checked studies, under half of them reflect an unresolved V gene, and why the rest are absent is not known. For this sample there are more than 65,000 clones; around 80% appear just once. Clones ranked in the top ten supply roughly 20% of the sample. Per the publication, the time point label means: baseline before first vaccination. The sequences come from peripheral blood, collected on day 0 of AZD1222 vaccination. Receptors were obtained from an adult in good health.

This rearrangement joins TRBV5-1 to TRBJ1-1; TRBD1 aligns across 9 bases. The CDR3 is made up of 15 amino acids. V dropped 7 bases and J dropped 1; count of bases not matched to a gene: 8. Germline CDR1 is SGHRS and CDR2 is YFSETQ. CDR3 amino acids: CASRVLQGANTEAFF. The CDR3 DNA is TGCGCCAGCCGAGTGTTACAGGGGGCGAACACTGAAGCTTTCTTT.

This clone came up many times. V is TRBV12-3 or TRBV12-4 and J is TRBJ2-5, with D hard to call. This CDR3 is 12 amino acids long. V lost 6 bases and J lost 5, with 10 bases in between. CDR3 nucleotide sequence: TGTGCCAGCAGCCAGACTGTGGAGACCCAGTACTTC. Amino acid sequence: CASSQTVETQYF.

V is TRBV23-1 and J is TRBJ1-5, with 7 bases that match TRBD1. TRBV23-1 carries the ORF label, with uncertain function. The CDR3 covers 14 residues. J lost 4 bases, V lost 6 bases, and 6 bases had no gene match. The CDR3 DNA reads TGCGCCAGCAGGGGGACGGACAGGAATCAGCCCCAGCATTTT. Protein sequence: CASRGTDRNQPQHF.

This clone was counted a few times. The CDR3 coding sequence is TGTGCCAGCACCCGTCCTAGAGGGGAACCAGGATGGGATACGCAGTATTTT. Its protein product is CASTRPRGEPGWDTQYF. V is TRBV11-2 and J is TRBJ2-3; the D call may be TRBD1 or TRBD2 (5 bases each). The CDR3 sequence is 17 residues long. V was clipped by 7 bases and J by 6 bases, with 26 bases between them. The germline V gene encodes CDR1 SGHAT and CDR2 FQNNGV.

The rearrangement uses TRBV5-1 and TRBJ1-4; D gene unclear. CDR1 and CDR2 (germline): SGHRS, YFSETQ. V was clipped by 5 bases and J by 0 bases, with 11 bases between them. There are 15 residues in the CDR3. CDR3 nucleotide sequence: TGCGCCAGCAGTGGGGAGGGTGCAACTAATGAAAAACTGTTTTTT. This encodes CASSGEGATNEKLFF. The complete variable domain, with remaining parts taken from reference TRBV5-1 and TRBJ1-4, reads KAGVTQTPRYLIKTRGQQVTLSCSPISGHRSVSWYQQTPGQGLQFLFEYFSETQRNKGNFPGRFSGRQFSNSRSEMNVSTLELGDSALYLCASSGEGATNEKLFFGSGTQLSVL.

This clone was counted once. The J gene is TRBJ2-5, the V gene TRBV4-1; tentatively, D is TRBD2 (6 bases). This CDR3 contains 14 residues. Trimming cost V 4 bases and J 2 bases, with 11 bases left between them. In germline, CDR1 is MGHRA, CDR2 YSYEKL. The CDR3 protein is CASSPVREQETQYF. The CDR3 DNA reads as TGCGCCAGCAGCCCCGTGCGGGAACAAGAGACCCAGTACTTC.

The rearrangement links TRBV19 to TRBJ1-4; D unresolved. This CDR3 has 16 amino acids. V shed 6 bases and J shed 0 bases, with 14 bases lying between them. Germline V gene data show CDR1 as LNHDA and CDR2 as SQIVND (reference sequence). The chain's CDR3 is CASSTQRPATNEKLFF. The CDR3 bases are TGTGCCAGTAGCACACAGAGACCTGCAACTAATGAAAAACTGTTTTTT.

The chain couples TRBV3-1 (or the pseudogene TRBV3-2) to TRBJ2-2; 7 bases are a match to TRBD2. Germline V gives CDR1 LGHDT, CDR2 YNNKEL (reference sequence). Trimming at V came to 1 base and at J to 2 bases, leaving 4 bases not matched to a gene. The CDR3 length is 16 residues. The CDR3 sequence: CASSQVTSLNTGELFF. For the CDR3, the DNA is TGTGCCAGCAGCCAAGTGACTAGCCTTAACACCGGGGAGCTGTTTTTT.

The chain carries TRBV19 and TRBJ2-7; TRBD2 agrees at 7 bases. Germline loops: CDR1 LNHDA, CDR2 SQIVND (reference sequence). This CDR3 is built from 13 residues. The ends lost 6 bases at V and 5 bases at J; junction bases unmatched: 7. The CDR3 loop is CASRQSGNDEQYF. DNA for the CDR3: TGTGCCAGTAGGCAGAGCGGGAACGACGAGCAGTACTTC.

This clone occurred a few times. This rearrangement joins TRBV3-1 (or the pseudogene TRBV3-2) to TRBJ2-3; 14 bases map to TRBD2. The CDR3 consists of 17 residues. Per germline, CDR1 LGHDT and CDR2 YNNKEL (reference sequence). Trimming took 0 bases from V and 6 from J; bases not matched to a gene: 5. CDR3 sequence: CASSQEFGTSGGDTQYF. CDR3 nucleotide sequence: TGTGCCAGCAGCCAAGAATTTGGGACTAGCGGGGGTGATACGCAGTATTTT.

The rearrangement links TRBV10-3 to TRBJ2-7; the match to TRBD2 covers 11 bases. This CDR3 comprises 15 residues. Germline assignment: CDR1 ENHRY and CDR2 SYGVKD. V lost 3 bases, J lost 4 bases, and 5 bases stayed unmatched. CDR3: CAISDYSGREYEQYF. DNA for the CDR3: TGTGCCATCAGTGACTATAGCGGGAGGGAATACGAGCAGTACTTC.

DNA of the CDR3: TGTGCCAGCAGCCCTAGGACTCCACAAGGTCAGCCCCAGCATTTT. Its protein product is CASSPRTPQGQPQHF. This chain connects TRBV28 to TRBJ1-5; D gene uncertain. Between the trimmed V and J ends, which lost 6 bases and 6 bases, there was a span of 18 bases. Germline values: CDR1 MDHEN, CDR2 SYDVKM. The CDR3 sequence is 15 residues long. Combining the CDR3 with reference TRBV28 and TRBJ1-5 gives the whole variable domain DVKVTQSSRYLVKRTGEKVFLECVQDMDHENMFWYRQDPGLGLRLIYFSYDVKMKEKGDIPEGYSVSREKKERFSLILESASTNQTSMYLCASSPRTPQGQPQHFGDGTRLSIL.

This chain connects TRBV2 to TRBJ2-2, with 7 bases lining up with TRBD2. This CDR3 has 15 amino acids. The V gene end was trimmed by 5 bases and the J gene end by 6 bases; junction bases not matched to a gene: 9. The germline gives CDR1 SNHLY, CDR2 FYNNEI. CDR3 nucleotides: TGTGCCAGCAGTTCCCTGGGAGGGACGCCCGGGGAGCTGTTTTTT. It specifies CASSSLGGTPGELFF.

J is TRBJ1-4 and V is TRBV25-1; 9 positions agree with TRBD1. After removal of 9 bases from V and 5 bases from J, the junction contained 4 bases not matched to a gene. The length of the CDR3 is 13 residues. Germline CDR1 MGHDK, CDR2 SYGVNS. The CDR3 DNA reads TGTGCCAGTCAGACAGGGGGAAATGAAAAACTGTTTTTT. It codes for CASQTGGNEKLFF. Looking up the rest from reference TRBV25-1 and TRBJ1-4 gives the full variable domain: EADIYQTPRYLVIGTGKKITLECSQTMGHDKMYWYQQDPGMELHLIHYSYGVNSTEKGDLSSESTVSRIRTEHFPLTLESARPSHTSQYLCASQTGGNEKLFFGSGTQLSVL.

This clone has just one count. The V and J genes are TRBV29-1 and TRBJ1-5; the D gene is possibly TRBD1 (5 bases). Trimming removed 5 bases at V and 5 bases at J, with 13 bases between. Germline assignment: CDR1 SQVTM and CDR2 ANQGSEA. This CDR3 is built from 13 residues. CDR3 region: CSVSTGRDQPQHF. The CDR3 nucleotides are TGCAGCGTTTCTACAGGCAGGGATCAGCCCCAGCATTTT.

CDR3 residues: CAISEGGTDTQYF. CDR3 bases: TGTGCCATCAGTGAGGGAGGAACAGATACGCAGTATTTT. V usage is TRBV10-3 and J usage is TRBJ2-3, with D possibly TRBD2 on 5 matching bases. Trimming shortened V by 2 bases and J by 3 bases, and 6 bases separated the two germline ends. Germline V lookup: CDR1 ENHRY, CDR2 SYGVKD. This CDR3 is 13 amino acids long.

The chain couples TRBV11-3 to TRBJ2-3, with D possibly being TRBD2 (5 bases). Germline V gives CDR1 SGHNT, CDR2 YENEEA. The V gene lost 0 bases and the J gene lost 1 base, with 5 bases spanning the gap. The CDR3 totals 14 residues. CDR3 coding DNA: TGTGCCAGCAGCTTAGACGGGGGCACAGATACGCAGTATTTT. Translating gives CASSLDGGTDTQYF.

This clone was found many times. This sequence joins TRBV30 and TRBJ1-2, with a possible D match to TRBD1 (5 bases). The CDR3 runs 14 residues. V dropped 0 bases and J dropped 0 bases, with 8 bases sitting between them. The germline CDR1 and CDR2 sequences are GTSNPN and SVGIG (reference sequence). In nucleotides, the CDR3 is TGTGCCTGGAGTGTCCACAGGACTAACTATGGCTACACCTTC. It translates to CAWSVHRTNYGYTF. Supplemented by reference TRBV30 and TRBJ1-2, the full variable domain reads SQTIHQWPATLVQPVGSPLSLECTVEGTSNPNLYWYRQAAGRGLQLLFYSVGIGQISSEVPQNLSASRPQDRQFILSSKKLLLSDSGFYLCAWSVHRTNYGYTFGSGTRLTVV.

V usage is TRBV3-1 (or the pseudogene TRBV3-2) and J usage is TRBJ2-6; the D gene is possibly TRBD1 (7 bases). This CDR3 comprises 18 residues. Germline assignment: CDR1 LGHDT and CDR2 YNNKEL (reference sequence). V was cut by 3 bases and J by 4 bases, with 19 bases left in between. CDR3: CASSQSNRGLTGANVLTF. The CDR3 DNA reads TGTGCCAGCAGCCAGAGTAACAGGGGACTTACCGGGGCCAACGTCCTGACTTTC.

This chain connects TRBV6-2 or TRBV6-3 to TRBJ2-5; 7 positions match TRBD2. V shed 2 bases and J 10 bases; nucleotides not matched to a gene: 1. The CDR3 loop spans 11 amino acids. From germline, CDR1 is MNHEY and CDR2 SVGEGT. The CDR3: CASSYREGQYF. The CDR3 DNA follows: TGTGCCAGCAGTTACAGGGAGGGCCAGTACTTC.